Following are 26 T cell receptor beta chains from one sample sequenced in a study of T cells expressing NK-cell markers. TCRdb reprocessed the 5' RACE reads; each CDR3 protein has one entry and no DNA is given. The sample table sets out some 600,000 distinct CDR3 sequences. Sequenced: blood T cells: a sorted CD56 or NKG2C T cell subset, CD4+ or CD8+ T cells, or bulk PBMC T cells (not recorded which). The receptors shown here come from a man between 18 and 35 years old in good health.

V usage is TRBV11-1 and J usage is TRBJ2-3; TCRdb names TRBD1, which stays unverified in the absence of DNA. This CDR3 is 21 amino acids long. Germline V gene lookup returns CDR1 SGHAT and CDR2 FQDESV (reference sequence). The CDR3 sequence: CASSISRGSRGPEPSTDTQYF. Variable domain in full (rest from reference TRBV11-1 and TRBJ2-3): EAEVAQSPRYKITEKSQAVAFWCDPISGHATLYWYRQILGQGPELLVQFQDESVVDDSQLPKDRFSAERLKGVDSTLKIQPAELGDSAMYLCASSISRGSRGPEPSTDTQYFGPGTRLTVL.

V gene TRBV10-3 combines with J gene TRBJ2-1; TCRdb calls TRBD1, which cannot be checked without DNA. The germline CDR1 and CDR2 sequences are ENHRY and SYGVKD. This CDR3 has 15 amino acids. CDR3 in amino acids: CAIRQRTGEFDEQFF.

The chain uses TRBV12-3 or TRBV12-4 and TRBJ2-1; the D gene TCRdb calls, TRBD1, cannot be checked with no DNA. The CDR3 is made up of 14 amino acids. CDR3 amino acids: CASIPGGSYNEQFF.

The chain has TRBV6-1 and TRBJ2-5; TCRdb designates TRBD2, a call that cannot be tested without DNA. CDR1 is MNHNS and CDR2 is SASEGT in the germline V gene. CDR3 length equals 16 residues. The CDR3 sequence is CASTLRGTSGSETQYF.

The chain joins TRBV24-1 to TRBJ2-3; absent DNA, TCRdb's TRBD2 call cannot be checked. The CDR3 is 16 residues long. Germline-derived CDR1 and CDR2 are KGHDR and SFDVKD. CDR3 region: CATSAGGSPRVDTQYF.

The V and J genes are TRBV18 and TRBJ2-3; TCRdb returns TRBD2, unconfirmable since there is no DNA. The CDR3 is 15 residues long. Germline CDR1 and CDR2: KGHSH and LQKENI. The CDR3 spells CASSPPDRAPDTQYF.

The chain carries TRBV5-6 and TRBJ1-1. The CDR3 has 13 amino acids. The germline CDR1 and CDR2 sequences are SGHDT and YYEEEE. CDR3 protein: CASSLGLPGEAFF. The full variable domain, its missing parts supplied by reference TRBV5-6 and TRBJ1-1, is DAGVTQSPTHLIKTRGQQVTLRCSPKSGHDTVSWYQQALGQGPQFIFQYYEEEERQRGNFPDRFSGHQFPNYSSELNVNALLLGDSALYLCASSLGLPGEAFFGQGTRLTVV.

The rearrangement uses TRBV4-1 and TRBJ2-6. This CDR3 has 18 residues. The germline CDR1 and CDR2 sequences are MGHRA and YSYEKL. The CDR3 loop reads CASSQDLGLASGANVLTF.

This rearrangement joins TRBV7-8 to TRBJ2-6. The germline gives CDR1 SGHVS, CDR2 FQNEAQ. The CDR3 runs to 17 residues. CDR3 amino acids: CASSASGRLAGANVLTF.

The V and J genes are TRBV4-2 and TRBJ1-1. This CDR3 has 17 residues. Looked up from germline, CDR1 is LGHNA and CDR2 is YNFKEQ. The CDR3: CASSPQTAGGFLTEAFF.

The rearrangement links TRBV20-1 to TRBJ1-5. The V gene's germline CDR1 is DFQATT and CDR2 SNEGSKA (reference sequence). CDR3 length: 13 amino acids. This chain's CDR3 is CSARETLRQPQHF.

The V call is TRBV7-2, the J call TRBJ2-2. The CDR3 length is 15 residues. Germline CDR1 and CDR2: SGHTA and FQGNSA. CDR3: CASSSSGTNTGELFF. Drawing the rest from reference TRBV7-2 and TRBJ2-2, the complete variable domain is GAGVSQSPSNKVTEKGKDVELRCDPISGHTALYWYRQSLGQGLEFLIYFQGNSAPDKSGLPSDRFSAERTGGSVSTLTIQRTQQEDSAVYLCASSSSGTNTGELFFGEGSRLTVL.

This chain links TRBV6-1 with TRBJ2-1. Germline-derived CDR1 and CDR2 are MNHNS and SASEGT. This CDR3 is built from 15 residues. The CDR3 loop is CASSLLAGVINEQFF.

This rearrangement joins TRBV7-8 to TRBJ2-1; without DNA, the TCRdb call of TRBD2 cannot be checked. The CDR3 has 17 amino acids. The germline V gene has CDR1 SGHVS and CDR2 FQNEAQ. The CDR3 loop is CASSSGGVGSSYNEQFF.

The chain joins TRBV20-1 to TRBJ1-2; TCRdb's D call, TRBD1, is unchecked because there is no DNA. This CDR3 has 14 residues. Per the germline V gene, CDR1 is DFQATT and CDR2 is SNEGSKA (reference sequence). The chain's CDR3 is CSALPGTGGYGYTF.

V usage is TRBV28 and J usage is TRBJ1-5; TCRdb gives TRBD1 as the D gene, but with no DNA this cannot be confirmed. Germline V gene data show CDR1 as MDHEN and CDR2 as SYDVKM. There are 14 residues in the CDR3. The CDR3 sequence: CASSWTGVRQPQHF.

CDR3 amino acids: CASSLGPRAADTQYF. This chain uses TRBV7-8 with TRBJ2-3; TCRdb picks TRBD2, but there is no DNA to check that call. The CDR3 is made up of 15 amino acids. Germline V gene data show CDR1 as SGHVS and CDR2 as FQNEAQ.

V is TRBV13 and J is TRBJ1-5. The CDR3 consists of 14 residues. CDR1 and CDR2 (germline): PRHDT, FYEKMQ (reference sequence). CDR3 region: CASREGMSNQPQHF.

The genes are TRBV4-3 and TRBJ2-7; TCRdb returns TRBD1, unconfirmable since there is no DNA. Germline V gene sequence: CDR1 LGHNA, CDR2 YSLEER. The CDR3 loop spans 14 amino acids. The CDR3 sequence is CASSVDRGTYEQYF.

This chain joins TRBV9 and TRBJ2-1; TCRdb's D call, TRBD2, is unchecked because there is no DNA. There are 18 residues in the CDR3. Germline V gene data show CDR1 as SGDLS and CDR2 as YYNGEE. The CDR3 loop is CASSSTGTGTRIYNEQFF.

V and J are TRBV28 and TRBJ2-6; TCRdb gives TRBD1 as the D gene, but with no DNA this cannot be confirmed. Germline-derived CDR1 and CDR2 are MDHEN and SYDVKM. CDR3 size: 18 residues. CDR3 region: CASSLLRDRSSGANVLTF.

V usage is TRBV20-1 and J usage is TRBJ1-1. There are 14 residues in the CDR3. Germline V gives CDR1 DFQATT, CDR2 SNEGSKA (reference sequence). This CDR3 is CSASLRGGVTEAFF.

J is TRBJ2-1 and V is TRBV5-1. In germline, CDR1 is SGHRS, CDR2 YFSETQ. This CDR3 has 15 amino acids. CDR3 sequence: CASSSRFSSYNEQFF.

The genes are TRBV18 and TRBJ1-5; TCRdb's D gene call, TRBD1, goes unchecked for lack of DNA. The CDR3 runs 13 residues. CDR1 is KGHSH and CDR2 is LQKENI in the germline V gene. CDR3 loop: CASTQGSGQPQHF.

V usage is TRBV4-1 and J usage is TRBJ2-4. Germline CDR1 reads MGHRA; CDR2 reads YSYEKL. This CDR3 comprises 15 residues. CDR3 loop: CASSQDLFSENIQYF.

V is TRBV11-2 and J is TRBJ2-3; TCRdb designates TRBD2, a call that cannot be tested without DNA. The CDR3 runs 15 residues. CDR1 SGHAT and CDR2 FQNNGV come from the germline V gene. CDR3 amino acids: CASSLVGGRQDTQYF.